The 9 T cell receptor beta chains given below trace back to one sample, sequenced in a study of tumor and adjacent non-tumor tissue in lung cancer. Three rounds of nested PCR, following a modified ARM-PCR protocol, produced the TCRbeta library. In TCRdb, the multiplex PCR reads were re-called with MiXCR into one record per CDR3 protein. The sample holds about 200,000 distinct CDR3 sequences, around 71% seen once. The template was RNA from unsorted bulk tissue. The sequenced material came from lung tumor tissue. These receptors came from a man aged 55 to 70 with non-small cell lung cancer.

Notes on this clonotype: Relative to the germline gene, one junction end is altered; a read error may explain this. The chain joins TRBV7-8 to TRBJ2-3; D gene unclear. Germline V gives CDR1 SGHVS, CDR2 FQNEAQ. CDR3 size: 14 residues. CDR3 in DNA: TGTACCAGCAATCTAGACTTTTACACAGATACGCAGTATTTT. It is translated as CTSNLDFYTDTQYF. The variable domain in full, with the rest retrieved from reference TRBV7-8 and TRBJ2-3, is GAGVSQSPRYKVAKRGQDVALRCDPISGHVSLFWYQQALGQGPEFLTYFQNEAQLDKSGLPSDRFFAERPEGSVSTLKIQRTQQEDSAVYLCTSNLDFYTDTQYFGPGTRLTVL.

There are many counts of this clonotype. V gene TRBV20-1 combines with J gene TRBJ2-3; 8 bases map to TRBD2. Germline-derived CDR1 and CDR2 are DFQATT and SNEGSKA (reference sequence). The junction had 10 bases not matched to a gene; V was cut back by 0 bases and J by 2 bases. CDR3 size: 17 residues. CDR3 nucleotide sequence: TGCAGTGCTAGAGAAGTTAGGACTAGCAGCTACACAGATACGCAGTATTTT. Translating it yields CSAREVRTSSYTDTQYF.

V usage is TRBV28 and J usage is TRBJ2-7; D is possibly TRBD2 (5 bases). Trimming cost V 5 bases and J 1 base, with 15 bases left between them. Germline V gene sequence: CDR1 MDHEN, CDR2 SYDVKM. The CDR3 is made up of 15 amino acids. The chain's CDR3 is CASSTGVWVSYEQYF. The CDR3 DNA follows: TGTGCCAGCAGTACCGGGGTGTGGGTATCCTACGAGCAGTACTTC.

The V gene is TRBV20-1, the J gene TRBJ2-1, with 7 bases matching TRBD2. The V gene's germline CDR1 is DFQATT and CDR2 SNEGSKA (reference sequence). Losses at the gene ends were 0 bases for V and 6 bases for J; bases not matched to a gene: 8. The CDR3 loop spans 15 amino acids. The CDR3 DNA sequence: TGCAGTGCTAGAGAAACTAGCGCTATAGCCAATGAGCAGTTCTTC. This encodes CSARETSAIANEQFF.

The chain combines TRBV12-3 or TRBV12-4 with TRBJ1-4, with D perhaps TRBD1 (6 bases). The CDR3 has 13 residues. V was cut by 7 bases and J by 8 bases, with 14 bases left in between. The CDR3 protein is CASTLVQGEKLFF. CDR3 coding DNA: TGTGCCAGCACTTTGGTTCAGGGGGAAAAACTGTTTTTT.

This clonotype has just a few counts. V usage is TRBV11-3 and J usage is TRBJ2-1; D ambiguous. CDR1 and CDR2 from the germline V gene are SGHNT and YENEEA. V lost 5 bases to trimming and J lost 7 bases, with 12 bases between them. The CDR3 covers 13 residues. CDR3 sequence (DNA): TGTGCCAGCAGCGTACCAAGGGTAAATGAGCAGTTCTTC. Translating gives CASSVPRVNEQFF. The entire variable domain, with the rest obtained from reference TRBV11-3 and TRBJ2-1, is as follows: EAGVVQSPRYKIIEKKQPVAFWCNPISGHNTLYWYLQNLGQGPELLIRYENEEAVDDSQLPKDRFSAERLKGVDSTLKIQPAELGDSAVYLCASSVPRVNEQFFGPGTRLTVL.

In this sample, this clonotype turned up once. The V and J genes are TRBV11-3 and TRBJ2-2; no clear D gene. The CDR3 spans 15 residues. CDR1 is SGHNT and CDR2 is YENEEA in the germline V gene. The CDR3 nucleotides read TGTGTCATCAGCTTAGGTCAATCGGGCCCCGGGGAGCTGTTTTTT. Protein sequence: CVISLGQSGPGELFF.

With regard to this clonotype: Since a much larger clone is just one base distant, this may be a read error. CDR3 amino acids: CTTVGGRVGPTGGYTF. The CDR3 coding sequence is TGTACCACCGTGGGGGGAAGAGTGGGCCCCACGGGTGGCTACACCTTC. V usage is TRBV6-5 and J usage is TRBJ1-2, with D maybe TRBD1 (5 bases). CDR3 length: 16 residues. CDR1 is MNHEY and CDR2 is SVGAGI in the germline V gene.

Regarding this clonotype: A much larger clonotype is one base distant, so this may be a read error. The chain has TRBV20-1 and TRBJ2-7; the D gene could be TRBD1 or TRBD2 (5 bases each). V was cut by 3 bases and J by 0 bases, with 12 bases left in between. Germline V gene data show CDR1 as DFQATT and CDR2 as SNEGSKA (reference sequence). CDR3 length: 14 residues. CDR3 DNA: TGCAGTGCTAGTTATCTGGGGGTCTCCTACGAGCAGTACTTC. It is translated as CSASYLGVSYEQYF.